Sequencing of this T cell receptor (beta chain) was carried out in a study of T cells in Graves' hyperthyroidism and ophthalmopathy. V lost 5 bases and J 5 bases, leaving 13 bases between the germline ends. The CDR3 contains 14 residues. Germline lookup yields CDR1 MDHEN and CDR2 SYDVKM. Amplification of TCR beta CDR3 regions was performed using RNA transcripts as template. The HTBI primer set served for first-round RT-PCR of the TCR CDR3. TCRdb re-called the multiplex PCR reads with MiXCR, one entry per CDR3 protein. The sample includes roughly 280,000 distinct CDR3 sequences, approximately 15% of them seen just once. Each diagnosis drew on symptoms, thyroxine, TRAb, thyroid ultrasound and orbital computed tomography findings. This clonotype was seen at least ten times. Its antigen is not known. Whole-study findings and limits: Blood shared most expanded thyroid clonotypes above 0.001.

V gene TRBV28 combines with J gene TRBJ1-5; the D is unclear. This receptor was identified in a woman aged 55-70 years with Graves' ophthalmopathy. The specimen was blood. The CDR3 sequence: CASSPPQVDQPQHF. The CDR3 DNA sequence: TGTGCCAGCAGTCCCCCTCAGGTTGATCAGCCCCAGCATTTT.